This TCR beta chain was identified during a study of molecular identifiers for immune sequencing clone quantification. Per germline, CDR1 SNHLY and CDR2 FYNNEI. The junction had 8 bases not matched to a gene; V was cut back by 7 bases and J by 4 bases. The CDR3 spans 14 residues. Bulk TCR library preparation followed previously described methods with listed TCR primers. TCRdb itself ran the PCR reads through MiXCR, one entry per CDR3 protein. This sample has about 510,000 distinct CDR3 sequences; about 26% occur once, and the top ten carry around 0.8%. This rearrangement joins TRBV2 to TRBJ1-1; 8 positions agree with TRBD1. The receptor's source is a human donor in good health. Some libraries in this study had Jurkat cell RNA spiked in. The sequenced sample consisted of naive CD8+ T cells from blood, with Jurkat cell RNA spiked in. Regarding subset: FACS-sorted CD8+CD4-CCR7+CD45RA+ naive T cells. Here the CDR3 reads CASKGAGGITEAFF. Here the CDR3 DNA reads TGTGCCAGCAAAGGGGCAGGGGGCATCACTGAAGCTTTCTTT.